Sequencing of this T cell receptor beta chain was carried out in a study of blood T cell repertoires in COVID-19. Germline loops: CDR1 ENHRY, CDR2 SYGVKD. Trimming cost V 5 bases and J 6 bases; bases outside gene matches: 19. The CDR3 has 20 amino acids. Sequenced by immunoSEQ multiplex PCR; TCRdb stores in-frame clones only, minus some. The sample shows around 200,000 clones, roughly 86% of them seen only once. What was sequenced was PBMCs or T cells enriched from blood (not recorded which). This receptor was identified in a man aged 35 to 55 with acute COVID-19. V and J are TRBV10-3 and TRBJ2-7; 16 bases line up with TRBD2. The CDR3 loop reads CAISSGQGIGTSGRAGEQYF. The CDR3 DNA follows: TGTGCCATCAGTTCGGGACAGGGAATTGGGACTAGCGGGAGGGCCGGCGAGCAGTACTTC.